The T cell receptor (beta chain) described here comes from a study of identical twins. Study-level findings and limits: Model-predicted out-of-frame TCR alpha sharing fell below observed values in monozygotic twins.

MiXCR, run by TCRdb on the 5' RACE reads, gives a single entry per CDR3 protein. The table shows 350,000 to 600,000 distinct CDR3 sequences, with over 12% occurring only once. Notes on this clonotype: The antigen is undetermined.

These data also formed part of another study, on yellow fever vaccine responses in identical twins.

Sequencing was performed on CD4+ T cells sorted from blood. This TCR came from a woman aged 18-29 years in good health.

The CDR3 sequence: CASSRTGTPRGVEQFF. In nucleotides, the CDR3 is TGTGCCAGCAGCCGGACCGGGACTCCTCGAGGGGTTGAGCAGTTCTTC. The chain joins TRBV12-3 or TRBV12-4 to TRBJ2-1, with D possibly being TRBD2 (6 bases). V was trimmed by 6 bases and J by 9 bases, leaving 24 bases between them. The CDR3 sequence is 16 residues long.